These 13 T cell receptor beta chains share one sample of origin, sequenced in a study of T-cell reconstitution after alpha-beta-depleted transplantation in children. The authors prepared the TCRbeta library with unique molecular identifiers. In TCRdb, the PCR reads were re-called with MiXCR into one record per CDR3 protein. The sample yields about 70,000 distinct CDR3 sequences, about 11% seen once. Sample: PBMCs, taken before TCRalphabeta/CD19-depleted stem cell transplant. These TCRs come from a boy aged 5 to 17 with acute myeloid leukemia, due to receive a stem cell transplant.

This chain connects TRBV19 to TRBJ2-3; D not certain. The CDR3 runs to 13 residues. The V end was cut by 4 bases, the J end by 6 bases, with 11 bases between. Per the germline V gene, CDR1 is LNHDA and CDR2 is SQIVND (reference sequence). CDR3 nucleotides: TGTGCCAGTAGTACCCTCATTAGGGATACGCAGTATTTT. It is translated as CASSTLIRDTQYF. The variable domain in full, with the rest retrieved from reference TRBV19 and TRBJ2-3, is DGGITQSPKYLFRKEGQNVTLSCEQNLNHDAMYWYRQDPGQGLRLIYYSQIVNDFQKGDIAEGYSVSREKKESFPLTVTSAQKNPTAFYLCASSTLIRDTQYFGPGTRLTVL.

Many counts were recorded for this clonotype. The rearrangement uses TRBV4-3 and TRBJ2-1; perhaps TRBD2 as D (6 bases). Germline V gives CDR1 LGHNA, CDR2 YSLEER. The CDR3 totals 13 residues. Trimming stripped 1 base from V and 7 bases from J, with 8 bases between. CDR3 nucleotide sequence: TGCGCCAGCAGCCAAGGAAGCGGGAATGAGCAGTTCTTC. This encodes CASSQGSGNEQFF.

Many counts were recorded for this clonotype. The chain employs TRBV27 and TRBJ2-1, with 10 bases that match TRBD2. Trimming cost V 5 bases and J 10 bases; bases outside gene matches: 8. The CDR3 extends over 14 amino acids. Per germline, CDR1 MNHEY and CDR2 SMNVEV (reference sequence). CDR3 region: CASSRGLANGEQFF. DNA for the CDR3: TGTGCCAGCAGTAGGGGACTAGCGAACGGAGAGCAGTTCTTC.

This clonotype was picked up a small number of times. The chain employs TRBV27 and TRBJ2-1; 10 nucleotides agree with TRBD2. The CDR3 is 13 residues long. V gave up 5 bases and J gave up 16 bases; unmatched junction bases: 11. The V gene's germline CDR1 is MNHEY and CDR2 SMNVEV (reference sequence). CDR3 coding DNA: TGTGCCAGCAGTCTCATAGCGGGGGGACTTTTTTTCTTC. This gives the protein CASSLIAGGLFFF.

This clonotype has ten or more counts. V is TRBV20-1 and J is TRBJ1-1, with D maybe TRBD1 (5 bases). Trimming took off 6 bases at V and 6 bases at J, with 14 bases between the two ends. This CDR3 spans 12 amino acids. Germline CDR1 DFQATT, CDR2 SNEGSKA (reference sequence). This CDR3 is CSALGGTAEAFF. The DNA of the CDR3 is TGCAGTGCCCTCGGGGGGACCGCTGAAGCTTTCTTT.

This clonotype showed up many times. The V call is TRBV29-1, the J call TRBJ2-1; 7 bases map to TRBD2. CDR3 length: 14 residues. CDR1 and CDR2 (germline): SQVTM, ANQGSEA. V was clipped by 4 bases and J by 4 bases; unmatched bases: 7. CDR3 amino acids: CSVAIFGGYNEQFF. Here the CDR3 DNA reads TGCAGCGTTGCCATCTTCGGGGGGTACAATGAGCAGTTCTTC.

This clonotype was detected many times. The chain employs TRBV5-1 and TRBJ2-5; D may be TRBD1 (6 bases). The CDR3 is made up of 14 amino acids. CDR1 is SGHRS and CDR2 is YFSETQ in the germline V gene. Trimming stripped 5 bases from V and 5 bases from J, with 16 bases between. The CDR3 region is CASRDYRVTETQYF. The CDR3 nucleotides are TGCGCCAGCAGGGATTACAGGGTAACGGAGACCCAGTACTTC.

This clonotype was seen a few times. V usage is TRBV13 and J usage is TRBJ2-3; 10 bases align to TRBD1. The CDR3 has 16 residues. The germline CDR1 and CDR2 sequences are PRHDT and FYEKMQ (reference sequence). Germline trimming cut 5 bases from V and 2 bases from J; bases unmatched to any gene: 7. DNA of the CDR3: TGTGCCAGCAGCGATAGGGACAGGGGTTTCACAGATACGCAGTATTTT. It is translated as CASSDRDRGFTDTQYF.

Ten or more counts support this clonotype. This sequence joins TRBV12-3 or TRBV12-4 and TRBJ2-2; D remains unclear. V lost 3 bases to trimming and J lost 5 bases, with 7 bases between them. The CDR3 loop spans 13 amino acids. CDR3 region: CASSFISTGELFF. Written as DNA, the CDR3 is TGTGCCAGCAGTTTTATCTCGACCGGGGAGCTGTTTTTT.

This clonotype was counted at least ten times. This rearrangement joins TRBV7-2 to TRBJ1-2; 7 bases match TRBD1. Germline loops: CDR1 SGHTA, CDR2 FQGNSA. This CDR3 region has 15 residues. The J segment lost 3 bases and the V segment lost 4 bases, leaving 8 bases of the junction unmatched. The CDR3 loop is CASSYRGQIYYGYTF. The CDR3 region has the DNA TGTGCCAGCAGCTATAGGGGGCAGATTTACTATGGCTACACCTTC.

The CDR3 sequence is CASSQDPPPLGQPSTDTQYF. The CDR3 bases are TGTGCCAGCAGCCAAGATCCCCCCCCCCTAGGACAGCCTAGCACAGATACGCAGTATTTT. The chain has TRBV4-2 and TRBJ2-3, with D possibly matching TRBD1 (6 bases). Trimming took 0 bases from V and 0 from J, leaving 22 bases between them. Germline CDR1 LGHNA, CDR2 YNFKEQ. The CDR3 is 20 residues long.

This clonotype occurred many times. The CDR3: CSARDGAADTQYF. CDR3 DNA: TGCAGTGCTAGAGACGGCGCGGCAGATACGCAGTATTTT. The chain has TRBV20-1 and TRBJ2-3; D ambiguous. This CDR3 has 13 amino acids. The ends were cut back, 0 bases at V and 4 bases at J, with 8 bases in the middle. Germline V gene lookup returns CDR1 DFQATT and CDR2 SNEGSKA (reference sequence).

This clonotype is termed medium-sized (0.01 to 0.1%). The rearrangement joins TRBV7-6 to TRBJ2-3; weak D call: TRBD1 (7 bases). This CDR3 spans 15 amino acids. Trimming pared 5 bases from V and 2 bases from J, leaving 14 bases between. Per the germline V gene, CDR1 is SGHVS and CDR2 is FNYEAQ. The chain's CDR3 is CASSPQGGHTDTQYF. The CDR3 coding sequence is TGTGCCAGCAGCCCCCAGGGGGGACACACAGATACGCAGTATTTT.